This T cell receptor beta chain originates from a study of cytomegalovirus exposure and HLA in healthy donors. J was trimmed by 4 bases and V by 3 bases; bases with no gene match: 4. This CDR3 contains 15 residues. The germline gives CDR1 SGHNT, CDR2 YYREEE (reference sequence). This clone has more than one count but fewer than ten. The antigen is not known. The PCR employed 60 Vbeta primers together with 13 Jbeta primers. Data came from immunoSEQ multiplex PCR; TCRdb stores just in-frame clones and leaves some out. In the table there are approximately 120,000 clones, 60% to 85% of which are singletons. Overall study findings and caveats: Most observed TCR sequences were rare, whereas some public TCRs were detected in many donors.

This clonotype was obtained from a female donor in good health and CMV-seronegative. The gene calls are TRBV5-4 and TRBJ2-2; 9 bases agree with TRBD1. Sequencing was carried out using PBMCs. CDR3 coding DNA: TGTGCCAGCAGCTCATACAGGGGGCTCACCGGGGAGCTGTTTTTT. Its translation: CASSSYRGLTGELFF.